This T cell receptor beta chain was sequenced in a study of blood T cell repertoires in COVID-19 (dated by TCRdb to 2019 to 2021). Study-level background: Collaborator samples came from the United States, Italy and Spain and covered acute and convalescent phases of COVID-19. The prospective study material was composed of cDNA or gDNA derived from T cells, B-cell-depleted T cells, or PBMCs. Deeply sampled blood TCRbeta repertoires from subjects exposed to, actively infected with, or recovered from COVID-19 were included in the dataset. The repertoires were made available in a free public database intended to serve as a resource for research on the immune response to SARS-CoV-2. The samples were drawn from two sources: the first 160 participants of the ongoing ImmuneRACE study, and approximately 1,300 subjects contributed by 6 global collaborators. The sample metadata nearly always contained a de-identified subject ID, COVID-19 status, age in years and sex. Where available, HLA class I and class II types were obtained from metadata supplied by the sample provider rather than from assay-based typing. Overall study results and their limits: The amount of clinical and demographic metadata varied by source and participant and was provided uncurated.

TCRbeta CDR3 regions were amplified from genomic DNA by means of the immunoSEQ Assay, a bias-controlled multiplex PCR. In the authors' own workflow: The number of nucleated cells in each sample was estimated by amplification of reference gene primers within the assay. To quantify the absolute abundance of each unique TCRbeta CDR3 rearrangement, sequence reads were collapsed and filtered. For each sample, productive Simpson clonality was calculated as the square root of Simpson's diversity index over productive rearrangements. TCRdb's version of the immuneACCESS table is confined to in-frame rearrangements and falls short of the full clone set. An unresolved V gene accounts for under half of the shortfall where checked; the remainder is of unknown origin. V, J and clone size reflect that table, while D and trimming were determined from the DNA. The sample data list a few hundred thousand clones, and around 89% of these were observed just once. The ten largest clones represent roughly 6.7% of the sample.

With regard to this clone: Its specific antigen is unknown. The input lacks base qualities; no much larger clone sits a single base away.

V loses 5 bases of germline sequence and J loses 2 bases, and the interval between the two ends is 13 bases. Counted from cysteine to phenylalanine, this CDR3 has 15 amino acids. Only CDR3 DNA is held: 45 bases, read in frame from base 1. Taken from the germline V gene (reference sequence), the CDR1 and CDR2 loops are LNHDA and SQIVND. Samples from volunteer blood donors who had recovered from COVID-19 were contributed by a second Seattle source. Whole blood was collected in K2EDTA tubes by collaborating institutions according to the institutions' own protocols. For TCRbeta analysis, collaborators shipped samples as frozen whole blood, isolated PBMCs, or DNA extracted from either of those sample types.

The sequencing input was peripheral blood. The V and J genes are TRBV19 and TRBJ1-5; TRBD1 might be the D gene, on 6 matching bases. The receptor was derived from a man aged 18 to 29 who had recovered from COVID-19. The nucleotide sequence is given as TGTGCCAGTAGTCAGGACAGAGGAGGCAATCAGCCCCAGCATTTT. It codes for CASSQDRGGNQPQHF.